The subject of this entry is one T cell receptor beta chain. This specimen comes from a study of T cell responses to AZD1222 COVID-19 vaccine. The CDR3 has 15 residues. V was trimmed by 5 bases and J by 6 bases, leaving 19 bases between them. Germline CDR1 reads MNHEY; CDR2 reads SVGAGI. Sequencing was performed with immunoSEQ multiplex PCR; in TCRdb, only in-frame clones are kept and a portion is missing. Found here are 100,000 to 150,000 clones, roughly nine tenths of them singletons; the top ten hold around 30%. The source of this sequence is an adult in good health. The starting material was peripheral blood, obtained on day 0 of AZD1222 vaccination. V gene TRBV6-5 combines with J gene TRBJ1-1; perhaps TRBD1 as D (5 bases). The CDR3 coding sequence is TGTGCCAGCAGTCCGAGGGGATTGTTTCGAGCTGAAGCTTTCTTT. This sequence encodes CASSPRGLFRAEAFF.